This T cell receptor (beta chain) emerged from a study of early T cells in non-severe SARS-CoV-2 infection. Study-level background: Sequencing input comprised bulk RNA from unsorted whole blood; chain pairing was not available. Findings and limits, study-wide: The matching step, a VDJdb search, favored anti-spike CD8 responses and missed private and CD4 specificities.

Germline V gene data show CDR1 as MNHNS and CDR2 as SASEGT. CDR3 length equals 14 residues. Trimming took 5 bases from V and 3 from J, leaving 11 bases between them. Molecules of cDNA were individually given unique molecular identifiers that were attached to them. TCRdb recomputed calls from the 5' RACE reads with MiXCR, one row per CDR3 protein. The table includes about 72,000 distinct CDR3 sequences, roughly 10% detected once. This clonotype was recorded many times. No antigen is known for it. The genes are TRBV6-1 and TRBJ1-5; no reliable D call. The source of this sequence is an adult who was a healthcare worker with PCR-confirmed SARS-CoV-2 infection or an uninfected control (not recorded which). Sample: whole blood. CDR3 bases: TGTGCCAGCAGTTTCCGACACAACAATCAGCCCCAGCATTTT. It is translated as CASSFRHNNQPQHF.